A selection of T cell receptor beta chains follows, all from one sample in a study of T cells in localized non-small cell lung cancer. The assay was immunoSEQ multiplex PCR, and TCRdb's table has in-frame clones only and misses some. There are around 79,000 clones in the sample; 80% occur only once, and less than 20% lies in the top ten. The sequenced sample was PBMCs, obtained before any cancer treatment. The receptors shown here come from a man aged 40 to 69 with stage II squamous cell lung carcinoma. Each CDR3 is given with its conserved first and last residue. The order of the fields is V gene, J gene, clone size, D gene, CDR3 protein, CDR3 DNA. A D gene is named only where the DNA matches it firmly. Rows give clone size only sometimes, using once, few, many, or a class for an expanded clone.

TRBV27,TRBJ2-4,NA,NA,CASRSVGNKNIQYF,TGTGCCAGCAGGTCAGTTGGTAACAAAAACATTCAGTACTTC
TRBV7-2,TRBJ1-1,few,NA,CASSLRSDSYTEAFF,TGTGCCAGCAGCTTAAGATCGGATTCGTATACTGAAGCTTTCTTT
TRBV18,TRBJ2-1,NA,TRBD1,CASSPFTGQGLNEQFF,TGTGCCAGCTCACCTTTCACGGGACAGGGATTGAATGAGCAGTTCTTC
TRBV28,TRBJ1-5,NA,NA,CASSLPELGYQPQHF,TGTGCCAGCAGTTTGCCTGAACTGGGATATCAGCCCCAGCATTTT
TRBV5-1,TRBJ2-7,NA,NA,CASSLFAGAYEQYF,TGCGCCAGCAGCTTGTTTGCAGGGGCCTACGAGCAGTACTTC
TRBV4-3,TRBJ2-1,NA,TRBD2,CASSQDVLAGGPNEQFF,TGCGCCAGCAGCCAAGATGTCCTAGCGGGGGGGCCCAATGAGCAGTTCTTC
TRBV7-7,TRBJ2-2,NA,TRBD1,CASSWAQGARTGELFF,TGTGCTAGCAGCTGGGCCCAGGGGGCACGAACCGGGGAGCTGTTTTTT
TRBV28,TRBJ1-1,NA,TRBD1,CASSFRDREWAFF,TGTGCCAGCAGTTTCAGGGACAGGGAGTGGGCTTTCTTT
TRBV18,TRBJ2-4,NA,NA,CASSPRDGLAKNIQYF,TGTGCCAGCTCACCACGGGACGGTCTAGCCAAAAACATTCAGTACTTC
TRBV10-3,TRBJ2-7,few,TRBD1,CALGTGGNEQYF,TGTGCCCTGGGGACAGGGGGTAACGAGCAGTACTTC
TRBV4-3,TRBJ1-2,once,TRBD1,CASRGQWYGYTF,TGCGCCAGCAGGGGACAGTGGTATGGCTACACCTTC
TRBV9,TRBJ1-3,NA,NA,CASSVGPGKDSGNTIYF,TGTGCCAGCAGCGTAGGTCCAGGAAAGGACTCTGGAAACACCATATATTTT
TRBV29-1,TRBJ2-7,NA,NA,CSVERGTQPYEQYF,TGCAGCGTTGAACGGGGCACGCAGCCTTACGAGCAGTACTTC
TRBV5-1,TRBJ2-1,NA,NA,CASSIPGTANEQFF,TGCGCCAGCAGTATCCCTGGGACCGCCAATGAGCAGTTCTTC
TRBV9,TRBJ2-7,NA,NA,CASSPIGTAYEQYF,TGTGCCAGCAGCCCAATAGGGACGGCCTACGAGCAGTACTTC
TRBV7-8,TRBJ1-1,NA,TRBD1,CASNLRQGGNTEAFF,TGTGCCAGCAATTTACGTCAGGGGGGAAACACTGAAGCTTTCTTT
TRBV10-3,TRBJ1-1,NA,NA,CAISSGSMDTEAFF,TGTGCCATCAGCTCAGGGAGTATGGACACTGAAGCTTTCTTT
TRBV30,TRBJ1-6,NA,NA,CAGDMQRLSPLHF,TGTGCCGGTGATATGCAGCGCCTTTCACCCCTCCACTTT
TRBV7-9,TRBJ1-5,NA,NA,CASSTGGSNQPQHF,TGTGCCAGCAGCACGGGGGGGAGCAATCAGCCCCAGCATTTT
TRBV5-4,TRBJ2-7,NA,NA,CASSLAGEGSYEQYF,TGTGCCAGCAGCTTGGCGGGAGAGGGCTCCTACGAGCAGTACTTC
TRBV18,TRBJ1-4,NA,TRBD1,CASARQGHEKLFF,TGTGCCAGCGCGAGACAGGGTCACGAAAAACTGTTTTTT
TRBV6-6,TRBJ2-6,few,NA,CASSRKANVLTF,TGTGCCAGCAGTCGAAAGGCCAACGTCCTGACTTTC
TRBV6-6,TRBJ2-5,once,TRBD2,CASRGGSETQYF,TGTGCCAGCCGGGGAGGGTCCGAGACCCAGTACTTC
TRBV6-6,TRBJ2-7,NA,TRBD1,CASTKTGGGDEQYF,TGTGCCAGCACCAAGACAGGGGGAGGCGACGAGCAGTACTTC
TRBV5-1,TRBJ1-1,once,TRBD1,CASSLGQGQRAFF,TGCGCCAGCAGCTTAGGACAGGGCCAGAGAGCTTTCTTT
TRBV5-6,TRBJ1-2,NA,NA,CASSLPGAGNGYTF,TGTGCCAGCAGCTTGCCAGGGGCCGGGAATGGCTACACCTTC
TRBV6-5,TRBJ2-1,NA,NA,CASKALENEQFF,TGTGCGTCTAAGGCCCTGGAGAATGAGCAGTTCTTC
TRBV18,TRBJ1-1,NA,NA,CASSPGRAGEAFF,TGTGCCAGCTCACCCGGACGGGCTGGGGAAGCTTTCTTT
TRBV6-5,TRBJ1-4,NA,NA,CASSSGEATNEKLFF,TGTGCCAGCAGCTCCGGGGAAGCAACTAATGAAAAACTGTTTTTT
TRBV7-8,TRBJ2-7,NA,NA,CASSLEYEQYF,TGTGCCAGCAGCCTCGAATACGAGCAGTACTTC
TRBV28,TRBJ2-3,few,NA,CASSQRGSGTDTQYF,TGTGCCAGCAGCCAAAGGGGGAGTGGGACAGATACGCAGTATTTT
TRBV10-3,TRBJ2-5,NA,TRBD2,CAISSSGDQETQYF,TGTGCCATCAGTTCTAGCGGAGACCAAGAGACCCAGTACTTC
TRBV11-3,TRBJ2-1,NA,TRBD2,CASSSGTSGGAGEQFF,TGTGCCAGCAGCTCCGGGACTAGCGGGGGGGCCGGTGAGCAGTTCTTC
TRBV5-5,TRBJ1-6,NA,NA,CASSREGTLSSSPLHF,TGTGCCAGCAGTAGGGAAGGGACGCTATCTAGTTCACCCCTCCACTTT
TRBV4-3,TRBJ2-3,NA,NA,CASSQADRQSGTQYF,TGCGCCAGCAGCCAAGCGGATCGACAGTCGGGAACGCAGTATTTT
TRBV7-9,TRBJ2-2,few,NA,CASSLEVRGGGELFF,TGTGCCAGCAGCTTAGAGGTCAGGGGCGGCGGGGAGCTGTTTTTT
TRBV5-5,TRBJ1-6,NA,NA,CASSLVRGESPLHF,TGTGCCAGCAGCTTGGTCCGGGGGGAATCACCCCTCCACTTT
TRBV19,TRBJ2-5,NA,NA,CASSHGETQYF,TGTGCCAGTAGTCACGGGGAGACCCAGTACTTC
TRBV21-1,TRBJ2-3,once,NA,CASSKAPGEGTDTQYF,TGTGCCAGCAGCAAAGCGCCCGGGGAGGGCACAGATACGCAGTATTTT
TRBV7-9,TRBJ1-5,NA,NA,CASSLYGGQPQHF,TGTGCCAGCAGCTTATATGGGGGTCAGCCCCAGCATTTT
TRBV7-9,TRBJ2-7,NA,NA,CASSLAYTSEQYF,TGTGCCAGCAGCTTAGCTTATACTTCCGAGCAGTACTTC
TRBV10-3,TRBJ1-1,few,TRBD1,CAISEDDRGTEAFF,TGTGCCATCAGTGAAGACGACAGGGGCACTGAAGCTTTCTTT
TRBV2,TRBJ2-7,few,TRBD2,CASSRRGGQNEQYF,TGTGCCAGCAGCCGCCGGGGGGGGCAGAACGAGCAGTACTTC
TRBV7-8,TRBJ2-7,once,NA,CASSFSGLGGEQYF,TGTGCCAGCAGCTTCAGCGGGCTGGGTGGGGAGCAGTACTTC
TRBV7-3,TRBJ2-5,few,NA,CASSLGGKETQYF,TGTGCCAGCAGCTTAGGCGGGAAAGAGACCCAGTACTTC